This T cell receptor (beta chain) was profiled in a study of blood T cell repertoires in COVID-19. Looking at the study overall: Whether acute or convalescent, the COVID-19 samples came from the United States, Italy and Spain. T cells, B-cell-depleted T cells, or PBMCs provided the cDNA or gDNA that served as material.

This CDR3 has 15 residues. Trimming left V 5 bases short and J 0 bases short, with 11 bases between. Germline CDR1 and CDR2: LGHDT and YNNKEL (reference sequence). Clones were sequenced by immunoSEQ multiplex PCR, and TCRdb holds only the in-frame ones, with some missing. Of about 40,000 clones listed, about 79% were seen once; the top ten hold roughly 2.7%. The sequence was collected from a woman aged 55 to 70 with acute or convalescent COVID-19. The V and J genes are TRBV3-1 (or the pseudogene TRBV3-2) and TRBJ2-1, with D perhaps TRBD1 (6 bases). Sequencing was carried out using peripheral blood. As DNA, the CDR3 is TGTGCCAGCAGCTTGGGACAATTCTCCTACAATGAGCAGTTCTTC. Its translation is CASSLGQFSYNEQFF.